The 15 T cell receptor beta chains below were found in one sample sequenced in a study of blood T cell repertoires in COVID-19. The protocol was immunoSEQ multiplex PCR, while the TCRdb copy is restricted to in-frame clones and leaves out a portion. There are 65,000 to 90,000 clones in the sample; more than 70% occur only once, and approximately 2.1% lies in the top ten. The sequenced sample consisted of peripheral blood. These receptors originate from a man in his 70s with COVID-19, enrolled during active disease.

The chain uses TRBV11-2 and TRBJ1-1; TRBD1 agrees at 10 bases. The CDR3 length is 14 residues. V shed 6 bases, J shed 5 bases, and the junction held 6 bases outside the gene matches. The germline gives CDR1 SGHAT, CDR2 FQNNGV. CDR3 DNA sequence: TGTGCCAGCAGTCGACAGGGGGCCGTTACTGAAGCTTTCTTT. This gives the protein CASSRQGAVTEAFF. Variable domain in full (rest from reference TRBV11-2 and TRBJ1-1): EAGVAQSPRYKIIEKRQSVAFWCNPISGHATLYWYQQILGQGPKLLIQFQNNGVVDDSQLPKDRFSAERLKGVDSTLKIQPAKLEDSAVYLCASSRQGAVTEAFFGQGTRLTVV.

As DNA, the CDR3 is TGTGCCAGGAGAGGTCAGGGGCCCCCCACGAATGAGCAGTTCTTC. Amino acids: CARRGQGPPTNEQFF. The chain employs TRBV11-1 and TRBJ2-1; perhaps TRBD1 as D (6 bases). The germline V gene encodes CDR1 SGHAT and CDR2 FQDESV (reference sequence). V was clipped by 9 bases and J by 7 bases, with 22 bases between them. There are 15 residues in the CDR3.

The V and J genes are TRBV7-3 and TRBJ2-3; 8 positions match TRBD2. CDR3 size: 17 residues. The germline V gene has CDR1 SGHTA and CDR2 FQGTGA. The V gene end was trimmed by 0 bases and the J gene end by 6 bases; junction bases not matched to a gene: 11. The CDR3 DNA follows: TGTGCCAGCAGCTTAACGGGACTAGGGTACATTACGGATACGCAGTATTTT. It specifies CASSLTGLGYITDTQYF.

The rearrangement uses TRBV10-3 and TRBJ2-3; TRBD2 agrees at 8 bases. The ends lost 6 bases at V and 4 bases at J; junction bases unmatched: 9. The CDR3 is made up of 15 amino acids. Looked up from germline, CDR1 is ENHRY and CDR2 is SYGVKD. The CDR3 spells CAISDLAGPADTQYF. In nucleotides, the CDR3 is TGTGCCATCAGCGATTTAGCGGGACCGGCAGATACGCAGTATTTT.

The chain uses TRBV28 and TRBJ2-3; 7 nucleotides match TRBD2. In germline, CDR1 is MDHEN, CDR2 SYDVKM. The V and J ends lost 6 bases and 0 bases, in that order; junction bases with no gene match: 9. This CDR3 comprises 16 residues. DNA for the CDR3: TGTGCCAGCAGCCCCAGCGGGACGGGGAGCACAGATACGCAGTATTTT. Amino acid sequence: CASSPSGTGSTDTQYF.

The rearrangement joins TRBV7-2 to TRBJ1-1, with D possibly TRBD1 on 5 matching bases. This CDR3 has 13 residues. Trimming shortened V by 5 bases and J by 6 bases, and 13 bases separated the two germline ends. Germline-derived CDR1 and CDR2 are SGHTA and FQGNSA. This CDR3 reads CASSVEGEAEAFF. The CDR3 coding sequence is TGTGCCAGCAGCGTAGAAGGGGAGGCTGAAGCTTTCTTT.

This clone was picked up a small number of times. The V call is TRBV3-1 (or the pseudogene TRBV3-2), the J call TRBJ2-1; TRBD2 aligns across 11 bases. CDR1 and CDR2 (germline): LGHDT, YNNKEL (reference sequence). The CDR3 has 16 amino acids. With V trimmed by 2 bases and J by 7 bases, 7 bases remained unmatched. The CDR3 spells CASSQILPSGRNEQFF. For the CDR3, the DNA is TGTGCCAGCAGCCAAATTCTCCCTAGCGGGAGGAATGAGCAGTTCTTC.

The chain couples TRBV5-5 to TRBJ1-5; TRBD1 aligns across 9 bases. With 2 bases clipped from V and 2 bases from J, the junction kept 2 bases outside the gene matches. Germline V lookup: CDR1 SGHKS, CDR2 YYEKEE (reference sequence). The CDR3 runs 15 residues. CDR3 sequence (DNA): TGTGCCAGCAGCTTACAGGGGGCCGGCAATCAGCCCCAGCATTTT. Translated: CASSLQGAGNQPQHF.

This clone has at least ten counts. The rearrangement links TRBV28 to TRBJ1-4, with 8 positions matching TRBD1. Germline CDR1 MDHEN, CDR2 SYDVKM. This CDR3 contains 17 residues. V was pared by 5 bases and J by 3 bases, with 11 bases of the junction left unmatched. The CDR3 DNA follows: TGTGCCAGCAGTACTATGCGGGGGACAGGCCCTAATGAAAAACTGTTTTTT. Its protein is CASSTMRGTGPNEKLFF. Full variable domain (remainder filled in from reference TRBV28 and TRBJ1-4): DVKVTQSSRYLVKRTGEKVFLECVQDMDHENMFWYRQDPGLGLRLIYFSYDVKMKEKGDIPEGYSVSREKKERFSLILESASTNQTSMYLCASSTMRGTGPNEKLFFGSGTQLSVL.

The chain carries TRBV18 and TRBJ2-7; D gene ambiguous. Trimming took 3 bases from V and 4 from J, leaving 10 bases between them. The CDR3 loop spans 13 amino acids. CDR1 and CDR2 from the germline V gene are KGHSH and LQKENI. The CDR3 DNA sequence: TGTGCCAGCTCACCCCAGACTCAGTACGAGCAGTACTTC. Its protein is CASSPQTQYEQYF.

This CDR3 is CATSRDQGHTEAFF. The CDR3 DNA reads as TGTGCCACCAGCAGAGATCAGGGTCACACTGAAGCTTTCTTT. The V call is TRBV15, the J call TRBJ1-1; D may be TRBD1 (5 bases). CDR3 size: 14 residues. The V and J ends lost 0 bases and 3 bases respectively, with 8 bases between them. Germline CDR1 LNHNV, CDR2 YYDKDF (reference sequence).

This clone was seen a handful of times. The chain's CDR3 is CASSQSQTRSSYEQYF. CDR3 nucleotide sequence: TGTGCCAGCAGCCAATCACAGACGAGAAGCTCCTACGAGCAGTACTTC. The gene calls are TRBV16 and TRBJ2-7; D ambiguous. V was trimmed by 0 bases and J by 0 bases, leaving 12 bases between them. Per the germline V gene, CDR1 is KGHSY and CDR2 is FQNENV. There are 16 residues in the CDR3.

The V call is TRBV30, the J call TRBJ2-1; 7 bases are shared with TRBD2. Per the germline V gene, CDR1 is GTSNPN and CDR2 is SVGIG (reference sequence). V dropped 0 bases and J dropped 5; count of bases not matched to a gene: 4. The CDR3 totals 14 residues. CDR3 coding DNA: TGTGCCTGGAGTGTAAGGGGACTACACAATGAGCAGTTCTTC. Its translation is CAWSVRGLHNEQFF.

The V call is TRBV6-2 or TRBV6-3, the J call TRBJ1-1, with 7 bases identical to TRBD1. CDR1 and CDR2 (germline): MNHEY, SVGEGT. Trimming removed 5 bases from V and 5 bases from J; junction bases left unmatched: 5. This CDR3 region has 13 residues. In DNA, the CDR3 is TGTGCCAGCAGTCTACAGGGGTGGACTGAAGCTTTCTTT. Its protein product is CASSLQGWTEAFF.

The rearrangement links TRBV6-6 to TRBJ1-2; unclear D gene. Germline V gene sequence: CDR1 MNHNY, CDR2 SVGAGI (reference sequence). The length of the CDR3 is 12 residues. V was trimmed by 7 bases and J by 8 bases, leaving 14 bases between them. CDR3 DNA: TGTGCCAGCACCGCTGACAAGTCCGGCTACACCTTC. It yields the protein CASTADKSGYTF.